Listed here is a single T cell receptor beta chain. This clonotype was seen at least ten times. Its recognized antigen is unknown. No much larger clone is present one base from it, and per-base qualities are unavailable. The sample is drawn from a study of T-cell reconstitution after alpha-beta-depleted transplantation in children (dated by TCRdb to the mid-2010s). Regarding the complete study: Using TCR repertoire profiling, the study quantitatively followed how T-cell immune reconstitution unfolded in children after TCRalphabeta/CD19-depleted allogeneic hematopoietic cell transplantation.

Counted from cysteine to phenylalanine, this CDR3 has 13 amino acids. The retained sequence is limited to the CDR3, 39 bases, with the frame set at the first base. V is trimmed back by 6 bases and J by 9 bases, and the junction contains 10 bases that no gene match accounts for. The protocol used for the library was PCR. The listed sequencing device is Illumina HiSeq 2500. Molecular barcoding was employed in the preparation of TCR libraries, with unique molecular identifiers being used to normalize TCRbeta repertoire quantification. TCRdb passed the public sequencing reads through fastp at Q25 and MiXCR, retaining productive beta sequences. Records with the same CDR3 protein are collapsed into one entry carrying the most frequent genes and DNA. This sample is represented by roughly 300,000 distinct CDR3 sequences; approximately 9.8% of them were singletons. The ten largest clones take up 10% of the sample.

Sequencing was performed on PBMCs from the stem cell graft donor, taken from the stem cell graft. This receptor was taken from a human donor who donated a stem cell graft to a child with SCID. The V and J genes are TRBV12-3 or TRBV12-4 and TRBJ2-5; TRBD2 agrees with 7 junctional bases. The CDR3 region has the sequence CASSLTQGGSQYF. The DNA sequence is as follows: TGTGCCAGCAGCCTGACGCAGGGAGGGTCCCAGTACTTC.